This is a list of T cell receptor beta chains from one sample in a study of PD-L1 blockade in urothelial cancer. Clones were read by immunoSEQ multiplex PCR, and TCRdb kept only the in-frame ones, dropping some. This table has about 51,000 clones, roughly 86% appearing once. Source: PBMCs, taken around atezolizumab (anti-PD-L1) treatment. The source is a man aged 60 to 69 with urothelial cancer. The CDR3 runs from the conserved cysteine through the conserved F or W.

len: 16
v_gene: TRBV18
CDR3aa: CASSISMGREYNEQFF

len: 14
v_gene: TRBV10-3
CDR3aa: CAIRAGGLTGELFF

len: 13
v_gene: TRBV5-1
CDR3aa: CASSTTGPGGYTF

len: 14
v_gene: TRBV6-1
CDR3aa: CASSLQGARTEAFF

len: 14
v_gene: TRBV5-1
CDR3aa: CASSPPDSGDTQYF

len: 17
v_gene: TRBV7-9
CDR3aa: CASSSRDRGPGNTEAFF

len: 11
v_gene: TRBV11-2
CDR3aa: CASSLGPGAFF

len: 16
v_gene: TRBV6-1
CDR3aa: CASSEARGQGNQPQHF

len: 13
v_gene: TRBV7-6
CDR3aa: CASNRPGTDTQYF

len: 15
v_gene: TRBV29-1
CDR3aa: CSVGDSRGNNEKLFF